A single sample is the source of the 9 T cell receptor beta chains below, sequenced in a study of naive and memory T cell subsets. Amplification of ligated cDNA took four PCR rounds with SP2 and nested alpha and beta constant primers. MiXCR, run by TCRdb on the UMI-ligation and nested PCR reads, gives a single entry per CDR3 protein. Of about 26,000 distinct CDR3 sequences in the sample, around 4.9% were seen once. An oligonucleotide containing a UMI was ligated to the 3' end of TCR cDNA. The material sequenced was blood. The source of these receptors is an adult in good health.

This clonotype was detected only once. A much more abundant neighbour one base away suggests this may be a read error. Because the CDR3 is missing its conserved closing phenylalanine or tryptophan, this is likely a read error. The rearrangement uses TRBV4-3 and TRBJ2-7; perhaps D is TRBD1 or TRBD2 (5 bases each). The CDR3 spans 18 residues. Trimming stripped 4 bases from V and 2 bases from J, with 24 bases between. The germline V gene has CDR1 LGHNA and CDR2 YSLEER. This chain's CDR3 is CASSRSFGGRNTAYEQYS. The CDR3 DNA is TGCGCCAGCAGCCGCAGCTTTGGGGGACGGAACACTGCCTACGAGCAGTACTCC.

This clonotype occurred many times. The chain combines TRBV28 with TRBJ1-5, with a weak D call TRBD1 (6 bases). The CDR3 consists of 16 residues. CDR1 and CDR2 from the germline V gene are MDHEN and SYDVKM. The V end lost 6 bases, the J end lost 6 bases, and 21 bases lay between the germline ends. DNA of the CDR3: TGTGCCAGCAGCCCCTTACAGGGAGGGTTAGGTCAGCCCCAGCATTTT. This translates into CASSPLQGGLGQPQHF.

At least ten counts were recorded for this clonotype. The chain couples TRBV5-1 to TRBJ2-2; D perhaps matches TRBD1 (5 bases). Germline V gives CDR1 SGHRS, CDR2 YFSETQ. There are 13 residues in the CDR3. Trimming cost V 0 bases and J 6 bases, with 6 bases left between them. The CDR3 DNA reads TGCGCCAGCAGCTTGGAGGGGCCCGGGGAGCTGTTTTTT. It is translated as CASSLEGPGELFF.

At least ten counts were recorded for this clonotype. This chain uses TRBV19 with TRBJ2-1, with D unresolved. Germline CDR1 is LNHDA and CDR2 is SQIVND (reference sequence). Trimming stripped 5 bases from V and 9 bases from J, with 5 bases between. This CDR3 has 10 amino acids. CDR3: CASSCPEQFF. DNA for the CDR3: TGTGCCAGTAGTTGTCCTGAGCAGTTCTTC.

This clonotype was seen a handful of times. The V call is TRBV13, the J call TRBJ2-1, with 9 bases matching TRBD2. The trim removed 0 bases at V and 8 bases at J, leaving 5 bases unmatched. The CDR3 totals 15 residues. Germline values: CDR1 PRHDT, CDR2 FYEKMQ (reference sequence). CDR3 bases: TGTGCCAGCAGCTTAGGCAGGGCTAGCGGGGATGAGCAGTTCTTC. Translating gives CASSLGRASGDEQFF.

The J gene is TRBJ2-7, the V gene TRBV30; 8 nucleotides align to TRBD1. Germline values: CDR1 GTSNPN, CDR2 SVGIG (reference sequence). The CDR3 contains 14 residues. The V gene end was trimmed by 8 bases and the J gene end by 5 bases; junction bases not matched to a gene: 14. This chain's CDR3 is CARSLTGAVDEQYF. In DNA form, the CDR3 reads TGTGCCCGATCTTTGACAGGGGCTGTAGACGAGCAGTACTTC.

This clonotype was seen at least ten times. The gene calls are TRBV20-1 and TRBJ1-2, with D unclear. Germline CDR1 and CDR2: DFQATT and SNEGSKA (reference sequence). There are 12 residues in the CDR3. Deletions cut 4 bases from V and 1 base from J, with 7 bases between. The CDR3 nucleotides are TGCAGTGCTAAGAAGCTTAACTATGGCTACACCTTC. Translation gives CSAKKLNYGYTF.

This clonotype was seen many times. The V gene is TRBV29-1, the J gene TRBJ2-7; D is unresolved. The CDR3 runs to 12 residues. CDR1 and CDR2 (germline): SQVTM, ANQGSEA. Between the trimmed V and J ends, which lost 6 bases and 2 bases, there was a span of 11 bases. The DNA for the CDR3 is TGCAGCGTAGGGATTACGCCCTACGAGCAGTACTTC. Amino acids: CSVGITPYEQYF.

This clonotype has at least ten counts. This chain connects TRBV7-9 to TRBJ2-1; 7 positions agree with TRBD2. The trim removed 2 bases at V and 4 bases at J, leaving 8 bases unmatched. The germline CDR1 and CDR2 sequences are SEHNR and FQNEAQ (reference sequence). The CDR3 is made up of 16 amino acids. CDR3 DNA sequence: TGTGCCAGCAGCTTATCTAGCGGATCAACGTACAATGAGCAGTTCTTC. It specifies CASSLSSGSTYNEQFF.